The clone carrying this TCR beta chain has a count of ten or more. From germline, CDR1 is SGHRS and CDR2 YFSETQ. The CDR3 is made up of 12 amino acids. Trimming removed 0 bases from V and 9 bases from J, with 7 bases in between. The entry originates in a study of Graves' ophthalmopathy and Graves' hyperthyroidism. Amplification targeted the TCR beta CDR3 regions, with RNA transcripts as the source material. The first-round RT-PCR employed HTBI primers together with the Qiagen OneStep RT-PCR kit. A multiplex PCR was then performed as the second round. A single record per CDR3 protein comes from TCRdb applying MiXCR to the multiplex PCR reads. The data contain some 210,000 distinct CDR3 sequences, under 30% of them singletons.

This receptor was obtained from a man aged 45-65 years with Graves' ophthalmopathy. V gene TRBV5-1 combines with J gene TRBJ2-1, with D uncertain. The specimen was peripheral blood. CDR3 loop: CASSLEGIEQFF. CDR3 DNA sequence: TGCGCCAGCAGCTTGGAAGGGATTGAGCAGTTCTTC. The entire variable domain, with the rest obtained from reference TRBV5-1 and TRBJ2-1, is as follows: KAGVTQTPRYLIKTRGQQVTLSCSPISGHRSVSWYQQTPGQGLQFLFEYFSETQRNKGNFPGRFSGRQFSNSRSEMNVSTLELGDSALYLCASSLEGIEQFFGPGTRLTVL.